This record concerns one TCR beta chain sequence. Its target is unknown. Through Arm-PCR of CDR3 regions and iRepertoire HTBI primers, TCR beta libraries were built. One entry per CDR3 protein results from TCRdb running MiXCR on the multiplex PCR reads. The sample records hundreds of thousands of distinct CDR3 sequences, roughly 17% being singletons. Germline V lookup: CDR1 MDHEN, CDR2 SYDVKM. This CDR3 contains 15 residues. V shed 1 base and J 4 bases; nucleotides not matched to a gene: 6. The data were taken from a study of regulatory T cells in long-lasting Graves disease. Study-level results: Gene preferences differed: TRBV28, TRBJ1-2, TRBJ2-5 in persistent cases.

Sample time point: newly diagnosed GD, antithyroid drugs for less than 3 months. Preparation of the TCR library used RNA extracted from PBMCs. These same data were also listed under a study on T cells in Graves' hyperthyroidism and ophthalmopathy.

The chain combines TRBV28 with TRBJ1-1; TRBD1 matches 7 bases. Here the sequenced sample was peripheral blood mononuclear cells (PBMCs), taken at new diagnosis, from a patient treated with antithyroid drugs. The TCR sequence derives from a middle-aged man with Graves disease. CDR3 in amino acids: CASSLYRPGGTEAFF. In DNA form, the CDR3 reads TGTGCCAGCAGTTTATATCGCCCAGGGGGCACTGAAGCTTTCTTT.